The T cell receptor beta chain described here comes from a study of human T cells and chemical hapten exposure. Study-wide points: The number of TCRs above 1 in 1000 frequency did not change after DPC sensitization.

Time point specified: patch test 1, 2 weeks after DPC sensitization. Treatment noted: therapeutic diphenylcyclopropenone sensitization with weekly scalp DPC. Germline V gene data show CDR1 as DFQATT and CDR2 as SNEGSKA (reference sequence). V lost 5 bases to trimming and J lost 7 bases, with 21 bases between them. The CDR3 is 14 amino acids. This clonotype was recorded at least ten times. Its antigen is undetermined. TCRdb re-analysed the RACE reads in MiXCR, keeping a single row per CDR3 protein. The table records roughly 380,000 distinct CDR3 sequences, approximately 5.1% of them present only once. The sample consisted of whole blood, taken in connection with sensitization to the hapten diphenylcyclopropenone (DPC). The V call is TRBV20-1, the J call TRBJ2-7; no definite D call. This clonotype was sampled from a woman in her 50s with alopecia areata. Some clones in this sample may be carry-over from other donors' samples. In nucleotides, the CDR3 is TGCAGTGCTCGGCCGGGTCCAGGAGCTCGAGAGCAGTACTTC. Its protein is CSARPGPGAREQYF.